This TCR beta chain was recovered during a study of blood T cell repertoires in COVID-19. Turning to the study itself: PBMCs, B-cell-depleted T cells, or T cells provided the cDNA or gDNA that made up the material.

Data came from immunoSEQ multiplex PCR; TCRdb stores just in-frame clones and leaves some out. Of some 48,000 clones listed, 75% to 90% are singletons. The sequenced sample consisted of peripheral blood. The TCR originated in a woman aged 80 or older in a cohort sampled during active or convalescent COVID-19.

This CDR3 reads CASSIGQGREKLFF. The CDR3 DNA sequence: TGTGCCAGCAGCATCGGACAGGGCCGGGAAAAACTGTTTTTT. The V call is TRBV7-2, the J call TRBJ1-4; 8 nucleotides align to TRBD1. V gave up 5 bases and J gave up 8 bases; unmatched junction bases: 7. The germline V gene encodes CDR1 SGHTA and CDR2 FQGNSA. The CDR3 length is 14 residues.